This T cell receptor beta chain appears in the sequencing data of a study of Graves' ophthalmopathy and Graves' hyperthyroidism. V lost 11 bases, J lost 1 base, and 17 bases lay in between. CDR1 is KGHDR and CDR2 is SFDVKD in the germline V gene. The CDR3 has 15 residues. This clonotype turned up a few times. RNA served as the template for amplifying TCR beta CDR3 regions. Amplification began with first-round RT-PCR using HTBI primers, then second-round multiplex PCR was performed. Each CDR3 protein is one row after TCRdb ran MiXCR on the multiplex PCR reads. The table has about 740,000 distinct CDR3 sequences, 35% to 50% seen once.

The source material was peripheral blood. The sequence was collected from an adult man with Graves' ophthalmopathy. This rearrangement joins TRBV24-1 to TRBJ1-5, with a possible D match to TRBD1 (5 bases). The CDR3 loop is CASSQAGASNQPQHF. DNA for the CDR3: TGTGCCAGCAGCCAAGCCGGGGCAAGCAATCAGCCCCAGCATTTT.